This paragraph covers one T cell receptor (beta chain) sequence. Its specific antigen is unknown. This sample was taken from a study of T cells expressing NK-cell markers (dated by TCRdb to 2020 to 2022). Broadly, across the study: In sorted CD3+CD56+NKG2C+, CD3+CD56+NKG2C- and CD3+CD56-NKG2C+ T-cell subsets from several donors, TCR beta-chain repertoires were profiled. The libraries were sequenced on Illumina HiSeq 2000/2500, MiSeq or NextSeq, producing 2 x 150 bp reads. All eight donors whose samples were sequenced were randomly selected healthy volunteers, three of them men and five women. Among the eight sequenced donors, seven were HCMV-seropositive and one was HCMV-seronegative. What the research found in general, with its limitations: In a handful of donors, the dominant CD3+CD56+NKG2C+ clonotypes ranked among the top 10 CD8+ clonotypes, making up roughly 1.0-8% of CD8+ T cells. Those dominant clonotypes were again the most abundant among CD3+CD56-NKG2C+ cells in a handful of donors, at about 28.3-60.1%. Whether the expanded NKG2C-expressing T cell clones were specific for HCMV antigens remained unclear.

The CDR3 spans 15 residues, from the cysteine through the phenylalanine. No DNA is given. As encoded in the germline V gene, CDR1 is SGHTA while CDR2 is FQGNSA. The instrument given in TCRdb is Illumina HiSeq 2000. TCR beta cDNA libraries were prepared using 5'RACE template switching, which introduced a universal primer site and unique molecular identifiers. cDNA synthesis was primed from the TCR beta constant segment and was followed by two successive PCR amplification steps. As for the original processing: Reads were demultiplexed and grouped by UMI with MIGEC, and clonotypes were assembled and quantified with MiTCR. To remove erroneous sequences, TCR cDNA sequences were retained only when supported by two or more reads. The tcR package was used for downstream repertoire analysis, and clonotypes were matched between fractions using CDR3 nucleotide sequence together with V segment. VDJmatch was used to annotate antigen specificity against VDJdb, with one amino acid substitution in CDR3 permitted. Through TCRdb reprocessing, the reads give one entry per CDR3 protein sequence; DNA is omitted. TCRdb, not the authors, supplied the V and J calls. The table for this sample lists 250,000 or so distinct CDR3 sequences. Around 4% of the sample is taken by the ten largest.

HCMV serostatus was determined by detecting HCMV-specific IgG in serum with a commercial ELISA kit. Peripheral blood mononuclear cells were isolated from blood by Ficoll density gradient centrifugation. The V and J genes are TRBV7-2 and TRBJ2-1. The receptor was derived from a woman between 18 and 75 years old in good health. Material for sequencing was blood T cells: a sorted CD56 or NKG2C T cell subset, CD4+ or CD8+ T cells, or bulk PBMC T cells (not recorded which). The CDR3: CASRVNELRNNEQFF.